A single sample is the source of the 32 T cell receptor beta chains below, sequenced in a study of spatial heterogeneity in lung cancer. Time point: sample taken at primary tumor resection. Frozen PBMC, nontumor lung or tumor provided whole RNA, which was sequenced unsorted. TCRdb re-called the 5' RACE reads through MiXCR, storing one row per CDR3 protein. The sample has over 90,000 distinct CDR3 sequences, over 8.5% seen once. The specimen comprised PBMCs, sampled at surgery. These TCRs come from a male donor with early-stage non-small cell lung cancer.

This sequence joins TRBV3-1 and TRBJ2-5, with D unclear. The CDR3 covers 15 residues. V dropped 1 base and J dropped 1 base, with 10 bases sitting between them. Germline V lookup: CDR1 LGHDT, CDR2 YNNKEL (reference sequence). DNA of the CDR3: TGTGCCAGCAGCCAAGTACGGCAGTCCCAAGAGACCCAGTACTTC. Residues: CASSQVRQSQETQYF.

This clonotype was detected many times. This chain uses TRBV20-1 with TRBJ2-5; 8 nucleotides match TRBD1. V shed 0 bases, J shed 5 bases, and the junction held 2 bases outside the gene matches. Germline V gene sequence: CDR1 DFQATT, CDR2 SNEGSKA (reference sequence). This CDR3 contains 13 residues. CDR3 residues: CSARDRGRETQYF. CDR3 nucleotide sequence: TGCAGTGCTAGAGACAGGGGGCGGGAGACCCAGTACTTC.

The V gene is TRBV5-1, the J gene TRBJ1-4; D may be TRBD1 (5 bases). The germline V gene encodes CDR1 SGHRS and CDR2 YFSETQ. CDR3 length equals 14 residues. Deletions cut 3 bases from V and 8 bases from J, with 14 bases between. CDR3 in DNA: TGCGCCAGCAGCTCTACAGGTCTCCCCGAAAAACTGTTTTTT. This gives the protein CASSSTGLPEKLFF.

There are many counts of this clonotype. The chain uses TRBV24-1 and TRBJ1-2; unclear D gene. Germline CDR1 reads KGHDR; CDR2 reads SFDVKD. The CDR3 has 14 residues. V lost 4 bases, J lost 8 bases, and 16 bases lay in between. For the CDR3, the DNA is TGTGCCACCAGTGAGCGACAATCCCCAAGGGGCTACACCTTC. Translated, it gives CATSERQSPRGYTF.

This clonotype was counted only a few times. The rearrangement uses TRBV14 and TRBJ2-7; D call uncertain. The CDR3 totals 13 residues. V was shortened by 4 bases and J by 0 bases, with 7 bases between the two germline ends. In germline, CDR1 is SGHDN, CDR2 FVKESK. The CDR3 loop reads CASSPSISYEQYF. The CDR3 coding sequence is TGTGCCAGCAGCCCTTCGATCTCCTACGAGCAGTACTTC.

This clonotype was counted between two and nine times. The rearrangement links TRBV7-2 to TRBJ1-2, with 7 bases aligning to TRBD1. Germline V gene sequence: CDR1 SGHTA, CDR2 FQGNSA. The ends lost 3 bases at V and 8 bases at J; junction bases unmatched: 6. This CDR3 is built from 13 residues. As DNA, the CDR3 is TGTGCCAGCAGCTTGGAAGGGGGCATGGGCTACACCTTC. It codes for CASSLEGGMGYTF.

This clonotype was counted many times. The gene calls are TRBV29-1 and TRBJ2-5, with TRBD2 identical over 10 bases. This CDR3 comprises 14 residues. From germline, CDR1 is SQVTM and CDR2 ANQGSEA. J was trimmed by 2 bases and V by 6 bases; bases with no gene match: 6. The CDR3: CSVDGLADQETQYF. For the CDR3, the DNA is TGCAGCGTCGATGGACTAGCGGATCAAGAGACCCAGTACTTC.

This clonotype occurred many times. The V call is TRBV6-2 or TRBV6-3, the J call TRBJ1-1, with D maybe TRBD1 (6 bases). The CDR3 runs 15 residues. V dropped 0 bases and J dropped 5 bases, with 13 bases sitting between them. Germline CDR1 MNHEY, CDR2 SVGEGT. The chain's CDR3 is CASSYSQGFGTEAFF. The CDR3 DNA is TGTGCCAGCAGTTACTCGCAGGGGTTCGGGACTGAAGCTTTCTTT.

The gene calls are TRBV5-4 and TRBJ2-7, with D hard to call. Looked up from germline, CDR1 is SGHNT and CDR2 is YYREEE (reference sequence). This CDR3 has 13 amino acids. V lost 4 bases, J lost 7 bases, and 15 bases lay in between. Here the CDR3 DNA reads TGTGCCAGCAGCGGGATTTCATCTGGGGAGCAGTACTTC. Translating it yields CASSGISSGEQYF.

The chain recombines TRBV5-5 with TRBJ2-3, with D unclear. The CDR3 has 16 amino acids. Trimming pared 2 bases from V and 4 bases from J, leaving 17 bases between. CDR1 SGHKS and CDR2 YYEKEE come from the germline V gene (reference sequence). The DNA for the CDR3 is TGTGCCAGCAGCTTCAGAGGCCAGGTCGGGCCAGATACGCAGTATTTT. It encodes CASSFRGQVGPDTQYF.

This clonotype was observed a handful of times. The J gene is TRBJ2-2, the V gene TRBV20-1, with 10 nucleotides matching TRBD2. V lost 5 bases to trimming and J lost 0 bases; unmatched junction nucleotides: 3. There are 15 residues in the CDR3. Germline-derived CDR1 and CDR2 are DFQATT and SNEGSKA (reference sequence). CDR3 sequence (DNA): TGCAGTGCTTATAGCGGGAGGTCGAACACCGGGGAGCTGTTTTTT. Encoded protein: CSAYSGRSNTGELFF.

This clonotype has at least ten counts. The CDR3 reads CSAGGRPGETQYF. For the CDR3, the DNA is TGCAGCGCGGGGGGGCGCCCGGGGGAGACCCAGTACTTC. The V gene is TRBV29-1, the J gene TRBJ2-5, with TRBD2 matching 8 bases. In germline, CDR1 is SQVTM, CDR2 ANQGSEA. With V trimmed by 7 bases and J by 5 bases, 9 bases remained unmatched. The CDR3 totals 13 residues.

This clonotype was recorded at least ten times. The J gene is TRBJ2-3, the V gene TRBV4-2, with 10 bases lining up with TRBD2. Germline V gene data show CDR1 as LGHNA and CDR2 as YNFKEQ. This CDR3 spans 16 amino acids. V was pared by 0 bases and J by 5 bases, with 5 bases of the junction left unmatched. In nucleotides, the CDR3 is TGTGCCAGCAGCCAAGAAAGAGCGGGGGGGCAAGATACGCAGTATTTT. Translated, it gives CASSQERAGGQDTQYF.

This clonotype appeared once. CDR3 in amino acids: CASSYDRTTDTQYF. In DNA form, the CDR3 reads TGTGCCAGCAGCTATGACAGGACCACAGATACGCAGTATTTT. The gene calls are TRBV5-5 and TRBJ2-3; TRBD1 is a possible D gene (6 bases). The V end was cut by 3 bases, the J end by 2 bases, with 10 bases between. Looked up from germline, CDR1 is SGHKS and CDR2 is YYEKEE (reference sequence). The CDR3 is 14 residues long.

This clonotype was counted a few times. The chain links TRBV7-7 to TRBJ2-5; the match to TRBD2 covers 11 bases. Germline CDR1 and CDR2: SSHAT and FNYEAQ (reference sequence). V was clipped by 6 bases and J by 2 bases; unmatched bases: 11. The CDR3 has 17 residues. The DNA of the CDR3 is TGTGCCAGCAGTACTAGCGGGGGCCTGCAGCCTCAAGAGACCCAGTACTTC. Translated, it gives CASSTSGGLQPQETQYF. Supplemented by reference TRBV7-7 and TRBJ2-5, the full variable domain reads GAGVSQSPRYKVTKRGQDVTLRCDPISSHATLYWYQQALGQGPEFLTYFNYEAQPDKSGLPSDRFSAERPEGSISTLTIQRTEQRDSAMYRCASSTSGGLQPQETQYFGPGTRLLVL.

This clonotype was observed at least ten times. This chain links TRBV3-1 with TRBJ1-1, with D perhaps TRBD1 (6 bases). V lost 4 bases to trimming and J lost 1 base, with 10 bases between them. Germline V gives CDR1 LGHDT, CDR2 YNNKEL (reference sequence). The CDR3 contains 14 residues. The CDR3 nucleotides read TGTGCCAGCAGCCGCGCGACAGGGAACACTGAAGCTTTCTTT. Translated: CASSRATGNTEAFF. Based on the CDR3 plus reference TRBV3-1 and TRBJ1-1, the full variable domain is DTAVSQTPKYLVTQMGNDKSIKCEQNLGHDTMYWYKQDSKKFLKIMFSYNNKELIINETVPNRFSPKSPDKAHLNLHINSLELGDSAVYFCASSRATGNTEAFFGQGTRLTVV.

Many counts were recorded for this clonotype. V gene TRBV5-6 combines with J gene TRBJ2-2, with no clear D. Germline-derived CDR1 and CDR2 are SGHDT and YYEEEE. The CDR3 length is 12 residues. V shed 2 bases and J shed 5 bases, with 4 bases lying between them. The CDR3, as DNA: TGTGCCAGCAGCTTTATAACCGGGGAGCTGTTTTTT. Translated: CASSFITGELFF.

This clonotype showed up many times. The chain employs TRBV24-1 and TRBJ2-3; TRBD2 matches at 7 bases. Germline V gene sequence: CDR1 KGHDR, CDR2 SFDVKD. This CDR3 is built from 17 residues. V was pared by 5 bases and J by 0 bases, with 10 bases of the junction left unmatched. The chain's CDR3 is CATSGGGDSESTDTQYF. In nucleotides, the CDR3 is TGTGCCACCAGTGGGGGAGGGGACTCCGAGAGCACAGATACGCAGTATTTT.

The chain carries TRBV6-2 or TRBV6-3 and TRBJ2-3; D not certain. This CDR3 has 12 residues. The V gene's germline CDR1 is MNHEY and CDR2 SVGEGT. The germline V and J ends were trimmed by 8 bases and 4 bases, with 10 bases remaining between them. The CDR3 DNA sequence: TGTGCCAGCGGGTCAAGGCCAGATACGCAGTATTTT. Its protein is CASGSRPDTQYF.

V is TRBV18 and J is TRBJ2-7; D possibly matches TRBD1 or TRBD2 (5 bases each). Trimming stripped 0 bases from V and 3 bases from J, with 9 bases between. CDR1 is KGHSH, CDR2 LQKENI, per germline. The CDR3 is 14 amino acids. Written as DNA, the CDR3 is TGTGCCAGCTCACCACCGGGGACGGTCTACGAGCAGTACTTC. It encodes CASSPPGTVYEQYF.

V gene TRBV4-2 combines with J gene TRBJ1-2; D is uncertain. V lost 0 bases, J lost 2 bases, and 16 bases lay in between. The CDR3 is 17 amino acids. The germline gives CDR1 LGHNA, CDR2 YNFKEQ. In DNA, the CDR3 is TGTGCCAGCAGCCAAGATAGGCCACAGCTTACGAACTATGGCTACACCTTC. This gives the protein CASSQDRPQLTNYGYTF.

The chain combines TRBV5-4 with TRBJ2-2; D possibly corresponds to TRBD2 (5 bases). The germline V gene encodes CDR1 SGHNT and CDR2 YYREEE (reference sequence). The CDR3 covers 15 residues. Trimming cost V 4 bases and J 0 bases, with 10 bases left between them. CDR3 sequence (DNA): TGTGCCAGCAGCCAGGAGGTCGCGAACACCGGGGAGCTGTTTTTT. This encodes CASSQEVANTGELFF.

This clonotype was observed a handful of times. The rearrangement links TRBV28 to TRBJ2-1, with D tentatively TRBD1 or TRBD2 (5 bases each). The CDR3 runs 14 residues. Germline V CDR1 and CDR2: MDHEN, SYDVKM. Deletions cut 1 base from V and 8 bases from J, with 12 bases between. CDR3 bases: TGTGCCAGCAGTTTATCCCTGGGGGTGGATGAGCAGTTCTTC. Translating it yields CASSLSLGVDEQFF.

In its sample, this clonotype was seen a few times. The chain employs TRBV9 and TRBJ2-7; D is ambiguous. V lost 4 bases, J lost 1 base, and 12 bases lay in between. The CDR3 sequence is 14 residues long. Germline CDR1 is SGDLS and CDR2 is YYNGEE. This chain's CDR3 is CASSPSGRSYEQYF. The CDR3 DNA is TGTGCCAGCAGCCCATCTGGGCGTTCCTACGAGCAGTACTTC.

The V call is TRBV5-1, the J call TRBJ1-1; no clear D. The V end was cut by 0 bases, the J end by 1 base, with 10 bases between. CDR3 length: 15 amino acids. Germline CDR1 SGHRS, CDR2 YFSETQ. Written as DNA, the CDR3 is TGCGCCAGCAGCTTGGGGGAAACAAGGAACACTGAAGCTTTCTTT. This encodes CASSLGETRNTEAFF. Together with reference TRBV5-1 and TRBJ1-1, the CDR3 gives the full variable domain: KAGVTQTPRYLIKTRGQQVTLSCSPISGHRSVSWYQQTPGQGLQFLFEYFSETQRNKGNFPGRFSGRQFSNSRSEMNVSTLELGDSALYLCASSLGETRNTEAFFGQGTRLTVV.

This clonotype is medium-sized in the sample. This chain uses TRBV10-3 with TRBJ2-3, with D tentatively TRBD2 (6 bases). Germline-derived CDR1 and CDR2 are ENHRY and SYGVKD. The CDR3 is 13 residues long. V lost 6 bases to trimming and J lost 3 bases, with 10 bases between them. DNA of the CDR3: TGTGCCATCAGAGAGGGAGGTACAGATACGCAGTATTTT. Its translation: CAIREGGTDTQYF.

This clonotype turned up a few times. DNA of the CDR3: TGCAGTGCTAGATCAACAGTGAACACTGAAGCTTTCTTT. Translating it yields CSARSTVNTEAFF. The J gene is TRBJ1-1, the V gene TRBV20-1; D gene ambiguous. The CDR3 loop spans 13 amino acids. V lost 2 bases and J lost 0, with 7 bases in between. CDR1 and CDR2 from the germline V gene are DFQATT and SNEGSKA (reference sequence).

In its sample, this clonotype was seen a few times. This chain joins TRBV28 and TRBJ1-2; the D gene is possibly TRBD1 (5 bases). Germline V CDR1 and CDR2: MDHEN, SYDVKM. Trimming pared 1 base from V and 7 bases from J, leaving 19 bases between. This CDR3 comprises 16 residues. CDR3 in DNA: TGTGCCAGCAGTTTATCACTTCCGGGGGAGAAGATTGGCTACACCTTC. It translates to CASSLSLPGEKIGYTF.

The sample holds many counts of this clonotype. The rearrangement joins TRBV28 to TRBJ1-2, with a possible D match to TRBD1 (5 bases). The CDR3 extends over 13 amino acids. CDR1 and CDR2 from the germline V gene are MDHEN and SYDVKM. Deletions cut 2 bases from V and 5 bases from J, with 9 bases between. The CDR3 spells CASSLGTDYGYTF. In DNA form, the CDR3 reads TGTGCCAGCAGTTTAGGGACGGATTATGGCTACACCTTC.

J is TRBJ2-4 and V is TRBV12-3 or TRBV12-4; D gene uncertain. The CDR3 is 13 residues long. The V end lost 3 bases, the J end lost 7 bases, and 10 bases lay between the germline ends. CDR3 sequence: CASSLKGINIQYF. The DNA for the CDR3 is TGTGCCAGCAGTTTGAAAGGGATTAACATTCAGTACTTC.

This clonotype was recorded many times. The chain combines TRBV10-2 with TRBJ2-2, with D perhaps TRBD2 (7 bases). Trimming stripped 10 bases from V and 6 bases from J, with 33 bases between. This CDR3 region has 19 residues. Germline V lookup: CDR1 WSHSY, CDR2 SAAADI. CDR3: CATGGPSRGREKGSGELFF. Here the CDR3 DNA reads TGCGCCACCGGGGGCCCGTCCCGGGGGAGGGAGAAAGGGTCCGGGGAGCTGTTTTTT.

This clonotype was seen repeatedly, ten times or more. This chain connects TRBV20-1 to TRBJ2-1; 8 nucleotides line up with TRBD2. The germline gives CDR1 DFQATT, CDR2 SNEGSKA (reference sequence). This CDR3 comprises 14 residues. V lost 5 bases, J lost 4 bases, and 7 bases stayed unmatched. The CDR3, as DNA: TGCAGTGCTCCTGCGGGACTAGGTTACAATGAGCAGTTCTTC. Residues: CSAPAGLGYNEQFF.